This T cell receptor beta chain was recovered during a study of relationships among human T cell subsets. Points from the study as a whole: Clones with over 100 reads held over 60% of CD8+ cytotoxic sequences. Substantial CDR3 sharing among Th1, Th2 and regulatory cells suggested stochastic fate choice. Bead sorting may have left some CD4+CD8+ double-positive cells.

Germline CDR1 and CDR2: MDHEN and SYDVKM. Trimming shortened V by 6 bases and J by 0 bases, and 15 bases separated the two germline ends. CDR3 length: 15 residues. The CD8+ T cells came from negative anti-CD4 multisort bead selection followed by positive anti-CD8 selection. T cell subsets were isolated with magnetic beads coated with subset-specific monoclonal antibodies. Note on this clonotype: Its specificity is unknown.

From mRNA, alpha and beta CDR3 regions were amplified using semiquantitative ARM-PCR. ARM-PCR used tagged nested gene-specific primers, then communal superprimers for exponential amplification. MiXCR, run by TCRdb on the multiplex PCR reads, gives a single entry per CDR3 protein. The sample contains 5,000 to 6,500 distinct CDR3 sequences, about 59% of which appear only once. The receptor comes from a man between 35 and 55 years old in good health. Sequenced sample: CD8+ T cells sorted from blood. This sequence joins TRBV28 and TRBJ2-7, with a tentative D call TRBD2 (6 bases). The CDR3 reads CASSQSGWSSYEQYF. The CDR3 DNA is TGTGCCAGCAGCCAAAGCGGGTGGAGCTCCTACGAGCAGTACTTC.